These 7 T cell receptor beta chains originate from one sample sequenced in a study of T cell responses to AZD1222 COVID-19 vaccine. Assay used: immunoSEQ multiplex PCR; TCRdb lists only in-frame clones, some missing. The repertoire consists of approximately 180,000 clones, with roughly nine tenths occurring once and the leading ten covering around 3%. Sequenced here: peripheral blood, sampled on day 0 of AZD1222 vaccination. The source is an adult in good health.

J is TRBJ1-5 and V is TRBV6-6, with TRBD1 as a possible D gene (6 bases). Germline-derived CDR1 and CDR2 are MNHNY and SVGAGI (reference sequence). V shed 5 bases and J shed 4 bases, with 21 bases lying between them. The CDR3 covers 17 residues. CDR3 region: CASSPLSTQGRNQPQHF. CDR3 DNA: TGTGCCAGCAGTCCCCTCAGCACCCAGGGGAGGAATCAGCCCCAGCATTTT.

The rearrangement joins TRBV24-1 to TRBJ2-1; possibly TRBD2 for D (6 bases). The CDR3 totals 17 residues. V gave up 2 bases and J gave up 0 bases, with 13 bases separating them. Germline V gene sequence: CDR1 KGHDR, CDR2 SFDVKD. The CDR3 reads CATSDSGLPSSYNEQFF. CDR3 DNA: TGTGCCACCAGTGATTCGGGACTTCCAAGCTCCTACAATGAGCAGTTCTTC.

The J gene is TRBJ1-2, the V gene TRBV5-4, with D possibly TRBD1 on 5 matching bases. The CDR3 length is 14 residues. V shed 4 bases and J shed 8 bases, with 18 bases lying between them. The germline gives CDR1 SGHNT, CDR2 YYREEE (reference sequence). CDR3 amino acids: CASSNQGASRGYTF. CDR3 DNA sequence: TGTGCCAGCAGCAACCAGGGCGCCTCGAGGGGCTACACCTTC.

The gene calls are TRBV11-2 and TRBJ2-7, with D perhaps TRBD1 or TRBD2 (5 bases each). Germline values: CDR1 SGHAT, CDR2 FQNNGV. V shed 0 bases and J shed 2 bases, with 14 bases lying between them. The CDR3 sequence is 16 residues long. This CDR3 is CASSLEGDRTPYEQYF. The CDR3 coding sequence is TGTGCCAGCAGCTTAGAGGGAGACAGAACCCCCTACGAGCAGTACTTC.

This clone was seen once. This chain links TRBV18 with TRBJ1-2, with D hard to call. The CDR3 sequence is 13 residues long. The germline CDR1 and CDR2 sequences are KGHSH and LQKENI. V dropped 3 bases and J dropped 8 bases, with 13 bases sitting between them. The CDR3 DNA reads TGTGCCAGCTCACCGGCGACTCTCGAGGGCTACACCTTC. Translation: CASSPATLEGYTF.

This chain links TRBV5-8 with TRBJ1-2; 7 nucleotides align to TRBD1. Trimming cost V 2 bases and J 4 bases; bases outside gene matches: 5. Germline CDR1 SGHTS, CDR2 YDEGEE. The CDR3 covers 14 residues. CDR3 protein: CASSFTGVAYGYTF. CDR3 coding DNA: TGTGCCAGCAGCTTCACAGGGGTGGCCTATGGCTACACCTTC. Full variable domain (remainder filled in from reference TRBV5-8 and TRBJ1-2): EAGVTQSPTHLIKTRGQQATLRCSPISGHTSVYWYQQALGLGLQFLLWYDEGEERNRGNFPPRFSGRQFPNYSSELNVNALELEDSALYLCASSFTGVAYGYTFGSGTRLTVV.

The gene calls are TRBV7-9 and TRBJ1-2; D unclear. The V and J ends lost 5 bases and 5 bases respectively, with 12 bases between them. Germline V CDR1 and CDR2: SEHNR, FQNEAQ (reference sequence). This CDR3 region has 13 residues. CDR3 DNA sequence: TGTGCCAGCAGCCCCGGGGTCGGGTATGGCTACACCTTC. This encodes CASSPGVGYGYTF.